The 10 T cell receptor beta chains below come from one sample, sequenced in a study of beta chain features in type 1 diabetes. The whole isolated RNA underwent reverse transcription, so sequencing captured expressed TCRB transcripts. TCRdb keeps only in-frame clones here, not all; method: immunoSEQ multiplex PCR. Of about 200,000 clones in the sample, about a tenth are singletons; the top ten hold approximately 1.5%. The sequenced sample consisted of central memory CD4+ T cells from blood. The receptor set was obtained from a man between 18 and 35 years old in good health.

This clone showed up just a few times. V gene TRBV28 combines with J gene TRBJ1-2; 9 bases agree with TRBD1. The CDR3 spans 12 residues. With V trimmed by 6 bases and J by 7 bases, 3 bases remained unmatched. Germline CDR1 and CDR2: MDHEN and SYDVKM. CDR3 DNA: TGTGCCAGCAGCCACAGGGGGCTTGGCTACACCTTC. Translation: CASSHRGLGYTF.

This clone came up a few times. This sequence joins TRBV29-1 and TRBJ2-5, with no clear D. Trimming pared 4 bases from V and 1 base from J, leaving 7 bases between. CDR3 size: 12 residues. In germline, CDR1 is SQVTM, CDR2 ANQGSEA. CDR3 sequence: CSVGARQETQYF. The DNA of the CDR3 is TGCAGCGTTGGGGCTCGCCAAGAGACCCAGTACTTC.

The V call is TRBV5-1, the J call TRBJ1-1, with D uncertain. Trimming left V 3 bases short and J 0 bases short, with 6 bases between. The germline gives CDR1 SGHRS, CDR2 YFSETQ. The CDR3 loop spans 13 amino acids. CDR3 loop: CASSWQVNTEAFF. The CDR3 nucleotides read TGCGCCAGCAGCTGGCAGGTGAACACTGAAGCTTTCTTT.

The V gene is TRBV7-9, the J gene TRBJ2-2; 7 nucleotides match TRBD1. CDR3 length: 15 residues. The V segment lost 7 bases and the J segment 4 bases; nucleotides outside the gene matches: 9. The germline CDR1 and CDR2 sequences are SEHNR and FQNEAQ (reference sequence). The CDR3 here is CASKPMTGPTGELFF. CDR3 bases: TGTGCCAGCAAACCTATGACAGGGCCCACCGGGGAGCTGTTTTTT.

This clone was counted a few times. The rearrangement links TRBV29-1 to TRBJ1-1, with D unclear. The CDR3 covers 13 residues. Looked up from germline, CDR1 is SQVTM and CDR2 is ANQGSEA. The germline V and J ends were trimmed by 0 bases and 1 base, with 6 bases remaining between them. CDR3 sequence: CSVEDQGNTEAFF. The CDR3 region has the DNA TGCAGCGTTGAAGATCAAGGGAACACTGAAGCTTTCTTT.

This clone was counted only a few times. The chain recombines TRBV27 with TRBJ1-3; 9 positions match TRBD1. CDR1 MNHEY and CDR2 SMNVEV come from the germline V gene (reference sequence). V lost 6 bases, J lost 5 bases, and 11 bases stayed unmatched. The CDR3 consists of 16 residues. DNA of the CDR3: TGTGCCAGCAGCGCCGGGACAGGGATTTCAAGAAACACCATATATTTT. Amino acid sequence: CASSAGTGISRNTIYF.

This clone was observed at least ten times. CDR3 sequence (DNA): TGCAGCATCGACAGTGGAGGCTACACCTTC. This encodes CSIDSGGYTF. V gene TRBV29-1 combines with J gene TRBJ1-2; D possibly corresponds to TRBD1 (5 bases). CDR3 length: 10 amino acids. The V gene's germline CDR1 is SQVTM and CDR2 ANQGSEA. V was clipped by 8 bases and J by 8 bases, with 12 bases between them.

This clone was seen a handful of times. The chain joins TRBV6-5 to TRBJ1-5; D ambiguous. The germline V and J ends were trimmed by 0 bases and 6 bases, with 9 bases remaining between them. The germline V gene has CDR1 MNHEY and CDR2 SVGAGI. The CDR3 is 14 amino acids. CDR3 in DNA: TGTGCCAGCAGTTACTCTTGGGGAGGTCAGCCCCAGCATTTT. It is translated as CASSYSWGGQPQHF.

The chain couples TRBV6-5 to TRBJ1-2; TRBD1 agrees at 7 bases. The V gene end was trimmed by 6 bases and the J gene end by 4 bases; junction bases not matched to a gene: 2. CDR3 length: 12 amino acids. The germline V gene encodes CDR1 MNHEY and CDR2 SVGAGI. CDR3 sequence (DNA): TGTGCCAGCAGAGACAGGGCCTATGGCTACACCTTC. Residues: CASRDRAYGYTF.

This clone was recorded a few times. The rearrangement links TRBV7-2 to TRBJ1-4; 8 bases fit TRBD1. Germline assignment: CDR1 SGHTA and CDR2 FQGNSA. V lost 5 bases to trimming and J lost 7 bases; unmatched junction nucleotides: 12. The CDR3 runs 16 residues. CDR3 amino acids: CASSLAGGRLGEKLFF. The CDR3 nucleotides are TGTGCCAGCAGCCTGGCAGGGGGCCGGCTGGGTGAAAAACTGTTTTTT.